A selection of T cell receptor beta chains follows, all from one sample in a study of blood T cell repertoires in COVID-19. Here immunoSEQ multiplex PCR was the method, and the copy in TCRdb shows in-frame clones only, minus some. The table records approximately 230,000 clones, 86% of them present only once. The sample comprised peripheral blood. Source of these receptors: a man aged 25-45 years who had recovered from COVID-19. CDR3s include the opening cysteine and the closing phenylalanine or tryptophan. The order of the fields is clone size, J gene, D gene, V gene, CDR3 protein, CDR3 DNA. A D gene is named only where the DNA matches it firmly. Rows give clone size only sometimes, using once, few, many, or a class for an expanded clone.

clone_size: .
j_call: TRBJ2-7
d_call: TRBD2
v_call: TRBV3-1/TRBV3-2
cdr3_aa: CASSQGTVGRYEQYF
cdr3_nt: TGTGCCAGCAGCCAAGGAACGGTCGGGAGGTACGAGCAGTACTTC

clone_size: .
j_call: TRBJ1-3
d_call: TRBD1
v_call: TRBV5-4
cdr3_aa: CASRDRVSGNTIYF
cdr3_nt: TGTGCCAGCAGAGACAGGGTCTCTGGAAACACCATATATTTT

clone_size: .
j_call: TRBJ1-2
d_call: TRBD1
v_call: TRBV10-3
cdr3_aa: CAISESTGPLNYGYTF
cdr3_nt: TGTGCCATCAGTGAGTCGACAGGGCCCCTCAACTATGGCTACACCTTC

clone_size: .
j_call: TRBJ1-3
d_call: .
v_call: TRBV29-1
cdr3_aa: CSVLKRGNKGVYSGNTIYF
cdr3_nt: TGCAGCGTTCTCAAGAGGGGAAACAAGGGGGTCTATTCTGGAAACACCATATATTTT

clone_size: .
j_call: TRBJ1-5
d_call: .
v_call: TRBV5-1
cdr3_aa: CASSLFAGSNQPQHF
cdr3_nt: TGCGCCAGCAGCTTGTTTGCGGGTAGCAATCAGCCCCAGCATTTT

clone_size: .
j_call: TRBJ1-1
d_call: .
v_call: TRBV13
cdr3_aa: CASSLVPGSAEAFF
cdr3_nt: TGTGCCAGCAGCTTAGTTCCGGGGAGCGCTGAAGCTTTCTTT

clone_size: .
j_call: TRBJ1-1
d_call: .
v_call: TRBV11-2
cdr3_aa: CASSPVVSGDEAFF
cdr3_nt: TGTGCCAGCAGCCCAGTAGTTTCGGGAGATGAAGCTTTCTTT

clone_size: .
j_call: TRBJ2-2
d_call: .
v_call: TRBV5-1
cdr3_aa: CASSLEGAGELFF
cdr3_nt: TGCGCCAGCAGCTTGGAGGGGGCCGGGGAGCTGTTTTTT

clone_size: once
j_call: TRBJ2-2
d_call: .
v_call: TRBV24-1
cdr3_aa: CATGGRRAGTGELFF
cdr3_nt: TGTGCCACCGGAGGGCGCAGGGCGGGCACCGGGGAGCTGTTTTTT

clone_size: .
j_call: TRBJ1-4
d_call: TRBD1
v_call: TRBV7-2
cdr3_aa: CASSFPDRAGEKLFF
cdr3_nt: TGTGCCAGCAGCTTCCCCGACAGGGCGGGTGAAAAACTGTTTTTT

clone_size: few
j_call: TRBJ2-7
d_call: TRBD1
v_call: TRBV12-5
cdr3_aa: CASGFGTGVGDEQYF
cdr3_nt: TGTGCTAGTGGATTCGGGACAGGGGTAGGGGACGAGCAGTACTTC

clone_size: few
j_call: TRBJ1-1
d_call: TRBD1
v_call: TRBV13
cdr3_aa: CASARGTPAFEAFF
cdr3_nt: TGTGCCAGCGCCAGGGGGACACCCGCCTTTGAAGCTTTCTTT

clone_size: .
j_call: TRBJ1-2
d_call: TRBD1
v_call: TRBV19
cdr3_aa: CASSITPGTGVGYTF
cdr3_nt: TGTGCCAGTAGTATCACTCCTGGGACAGGGGTAGGCTACACCTTC

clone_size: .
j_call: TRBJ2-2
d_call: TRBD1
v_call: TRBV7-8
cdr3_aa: CASSPDRGYAGELFF
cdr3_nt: TGTGCCAGCAGCCCCGACAGGGGGTACGCCGGGGAGCTGTTTTTT

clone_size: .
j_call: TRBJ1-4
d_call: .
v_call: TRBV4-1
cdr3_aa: CASSQDYFAAGRGEKLFF
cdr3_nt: TGCGCCAGCAGCCAAGATTACTTTGCGGCAGGGCGGGGGGAAAAACTGTTTTTT

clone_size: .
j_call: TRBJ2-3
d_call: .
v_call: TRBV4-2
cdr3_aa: CASSQEAKGMTDTQYF
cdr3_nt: TGTGCCAGCAGCCAAGAAGCCAAGGGGATGACAGATACGCAGTATTTT

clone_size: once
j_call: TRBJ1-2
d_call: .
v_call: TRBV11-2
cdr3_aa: CASSTQGILKNGYTF
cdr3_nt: TGTGCCAGCAGCACTCAGGGGATACTTAAGAATGGCTACACCTTC

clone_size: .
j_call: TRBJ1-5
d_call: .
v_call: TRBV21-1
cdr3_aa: CASPNQPQHF
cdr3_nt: TGTGCCAGCCCTAATCAGCCCCAGCATTTT

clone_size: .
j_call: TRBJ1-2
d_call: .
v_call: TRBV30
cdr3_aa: CAWSARWGPGYGYTF
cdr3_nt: TGTGCCTGGAGTGCTCGGTGGGGGCCCGGCTATGGCTACACCTTC

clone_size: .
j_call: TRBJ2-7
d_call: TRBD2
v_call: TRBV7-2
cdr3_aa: CASSLALGSLAVEQYF
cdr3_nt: TGTGCCAGCAGCTTAGCGCTGGGGTCACTAGCGGTGGAGCAGTACTTC

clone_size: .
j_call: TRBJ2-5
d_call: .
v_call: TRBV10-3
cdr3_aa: CAISDRGGISETQYF
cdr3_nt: TGTGCCATCAGTGATAGGGGGGGGATCTCAGAGACCCAGTACTTC

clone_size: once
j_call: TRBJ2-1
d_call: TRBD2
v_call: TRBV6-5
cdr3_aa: CASRTGGGSNEQFF
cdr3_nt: TGTGCCAGCAGGACGGGCGGGGGAAGCAATGAGCAGTTCTTC

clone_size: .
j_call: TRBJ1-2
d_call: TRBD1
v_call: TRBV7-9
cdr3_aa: CASSPPGGSYTF
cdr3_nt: TGTGCCAGCAGCCCCCCAGGGGGGTCCTACACCTTC

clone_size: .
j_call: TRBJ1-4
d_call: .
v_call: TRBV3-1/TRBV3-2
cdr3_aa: CASSQDLEKLFF
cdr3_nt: TGTGCCAGCAGCCAAGATCTTGAAAAACTGTTTTTT

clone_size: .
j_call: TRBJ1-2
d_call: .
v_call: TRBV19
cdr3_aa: CASSWDTSYGYTF
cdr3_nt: TGTGCCAGTAGTTGGGACACCTCCTATGGCTACACCTTC

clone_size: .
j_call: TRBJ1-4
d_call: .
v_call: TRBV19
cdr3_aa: CASTRLGLGLLSTNEKLFF
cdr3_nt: TGTGCCAGTACCCGACTAGGACTGGGTTTGCTTTCAACTAATGAAAAACTGTTTTTT

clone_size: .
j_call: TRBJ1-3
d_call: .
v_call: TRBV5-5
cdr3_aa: CASSSLAVGGASSGNTIYF
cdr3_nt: TGTGCCAGCAGCTCCCTAGCGGTCGGTGGAGCCTCCTCTGGAAACACCATATATTTT

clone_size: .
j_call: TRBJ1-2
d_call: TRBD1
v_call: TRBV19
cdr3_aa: CASSISRGHGYTF
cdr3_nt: TGTGCCAGTAGTATAAGCAGGGGGCACGGCTACACCTTC

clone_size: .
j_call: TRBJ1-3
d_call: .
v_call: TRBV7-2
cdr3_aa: CASSLDTRGLDGNTIYF
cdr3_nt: TGTGCCAGCAGCTTAGATACCAGGGGTCTAGACGGAAACACCATATATTTT

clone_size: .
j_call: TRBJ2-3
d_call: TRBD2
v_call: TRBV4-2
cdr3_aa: CASSQDLPSGGATDTQYF
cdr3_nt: TGTGCCAGCAGCCAAGACCTCCCTAGCGGGGGGGCCACAGATACGCAGTATTTT

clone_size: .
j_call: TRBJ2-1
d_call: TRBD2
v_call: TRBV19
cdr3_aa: CASSIVGLAAYNEQFF
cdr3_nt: TGTGCCAGTAGTATAGTTGGACTAGCGGCATACAATGAGCAGTTCTTC

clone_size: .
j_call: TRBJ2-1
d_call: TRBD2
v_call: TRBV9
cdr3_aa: CASSAPGGGGANEQFF
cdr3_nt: TGTGCCAGCAGCGCCCCCGGGGGCGGGGGGGCGAATGAGCAGTTCTTC

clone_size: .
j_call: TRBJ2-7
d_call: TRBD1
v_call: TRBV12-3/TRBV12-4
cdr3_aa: CASRTGAYEQYF
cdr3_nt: TGTGCCAGCAGGACAGGGGCCTACGAGCAGTACTTC

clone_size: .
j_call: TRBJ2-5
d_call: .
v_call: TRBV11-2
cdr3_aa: CASSKRSWYEETQYF
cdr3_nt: TGTGCCAGCAGCAAGAGGTCCTGGTACGAAGAGACCCAGTACTTC

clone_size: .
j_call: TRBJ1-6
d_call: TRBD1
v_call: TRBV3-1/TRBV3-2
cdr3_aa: CASSLPGTGKTALHF
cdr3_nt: TGTGCCAGCAGCCTCCCCGGGACAGGGAAGACGGCCCTCCACTTT

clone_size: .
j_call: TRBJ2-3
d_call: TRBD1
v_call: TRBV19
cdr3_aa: CASSPGQGRGGGMTDTQYF
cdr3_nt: TGTGCCAGTAGTCCCGGACAGGGAAGGGGCGGTGGGATGACAGATACGCAGTATTTT

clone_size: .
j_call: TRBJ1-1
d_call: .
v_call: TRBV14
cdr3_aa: CASSRTRLGLTMNTEAFF
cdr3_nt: TGTGCCAGCAGCCGGACCCGACTAGGGTTAACTATGAACACTGAAGCTTTCTTT

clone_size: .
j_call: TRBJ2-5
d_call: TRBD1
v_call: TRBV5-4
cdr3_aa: CASSSTTSGTGLETQYF
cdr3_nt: TGTGCCAGCAGCTCTACAACCTCCGGGACAGGGTTAGAGACCCAGTACTTC

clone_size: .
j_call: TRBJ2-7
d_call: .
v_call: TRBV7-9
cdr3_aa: CASSLGRNSYEQYF
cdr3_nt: TGTGCCAGCAGCTTAGGCAGAAACTCCTACGAGCAGTACTTC

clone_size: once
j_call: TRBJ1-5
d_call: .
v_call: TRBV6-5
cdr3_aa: CASWESGVGQPQHF
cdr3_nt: TGTGCCAGCTGGGAGTCAGGGGTGGGTCAGCCCCAGCATTTT

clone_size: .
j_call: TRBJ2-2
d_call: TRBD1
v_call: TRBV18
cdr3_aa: CASSPRNRGAGELFF
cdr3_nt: TGTGCCAGCTCACCACGCAACAGGGGAGCCGGGGAGCTGTTTTTT

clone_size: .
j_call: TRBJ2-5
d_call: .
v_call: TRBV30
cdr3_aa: CAWIPARTGGGSTQYF
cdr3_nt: TGTGCCTGGATCCCCGCGAGGACGGGGGGCGGTTCGACCCAGTACTTC